This T cell receptor (beta chain) was documented in a study of T cell responses to AZD1222 COVID-19 vaccine. Trimming removed 1 base from V and 5 bases from J, with 11 bases in between. The CDR3 contains 14 residues. Germline V CDR1 and CDR2: SGHTA, FQGNSA. TCRdb's copy holds only in-frame clones and misses some; the assay was immunoSEQ multiplex PCR. The data show 90,000 to 150,000 clones, about nine tenths seen once. This receptor was identified in an adult who received the AZD1222 COVID-19 vaccine. Material: peripheral blood, obtained 28 days after the second AZD1222 dose. The V and J genes are TRBV7-2 and TRBJ1-2; possibly TRBD1 for D (5 bases). Here the CDR3 reads CASSLEGTVYGYTF. CDR3 sequence (DNA): TGTGCCAGCAGCTTAGAGGGGACGGTATATGGCTACACCTTC. Filled out from reference TRBV7-2 and TRBJ1-2, the complete variable domain reads GAGVSQSPSNKVTEKGKDVELRCDPISGHTALYWYRQSLGQGLEFLIYFQGNSAPDKSGLPSDRFSAERTGGSVSTLTIQRTQQEDSAVYLCASSLEGTVYGYTFGSGTRLTVV.